This entry describes one T cell receptor (beta chain). The authors prepared the TCRbeta library with unique molecular identifiers. TCRdb re-analysed the PCR reads in MiXCR, keeping a single row per CDR3 protein. The sample contains 450,000 to 600,000 distinct CDR3 sequences, about 16% of which appear only once. The data belong to a study of T-cell reconstitution after alpha-beta-depleted transplantation in children. The germline V gene encodes CDR1 SGHRS and CDR2 YFSETQ. Trimming pared 4 bases from V and 8 bases from J, leaving 15 bases between. CDR3 length equals 14 residues. The clonotype was recovered from a human donor who donated a stem cell graft to a child with acute lymphoblastic leukemia. The chain uses TRBV5-1 and TRBJ1-4; D remains unclear. The source material was PBMCs from the stem cell graft donor, sampled from the stem cell graft. CDR3 in DNA: TGCGCCAGCAGCCCGGACCCTAAGGGCGAAAAACTGTTTTTT. Amino acids: CASSPDPKGEKLFF.